Included here is one T cell receptor beta chain sequence, with context. Its antigen is unidentified. RNA was extracted with the RNeasy kit, and a quantity of about 0.45 to 1 ug was reverse transcribed using random hexamers. TCRdb re-called the immunoSEQ multiplex PCR reads with MiXCR, one entry per CDR3 protein. The data show roughly 120,000 distinct CDR3 sequences, with 90% to 95% seen just once and roughly 0.3% held by the top ten. The data stem from a study of CD8 T cells in Susac syndrome. Study-level findings and limits: The study's TCR sequencing and HLA analysis drew on a certain number of individuals. That number was acknowledged as relatively small.

TCR beta from blood CD8+ and CD4+ T cells was sequenced. The CDR3 is 15 residues long. CDR1 is SGDLS and CDR2 is YYNGEE in the germline V gene. The V end was cut by 4 bases, the J end by 2 bases, with 14 bases between. The sample taken for sequencing was CD8+ T cells from PBMCs. This TCR was recovered from a human donor with multiple sclerosis. The rearrangement uses TRBV9 and TRBJ2-3, with D possibly being TRBD2 (5 bases). In nucleotides, the CDR3 is TGTGCCAGCAGCTCCCCGCCCGGGATCACAGATACGCAGTATTTT. This gives the protein CASSSPPGITDTQYF.